Shown below are 17 T cell receptor beta chains from a single sample sequenced in a study of T cell responses to AZD1222 COVID-19 vaccine. Measured with immunoSEQ multiplex PCR; TCRdb has only the in-frame clones, and not every one. Altogether about 73,000 clones are present, roughly nine tenths being singletons, with the ten largest covering approximately 8.6%. The specimen comprised peripheral blood, sampled 28 days after the second AZD1222 dose. The origin of the receptors is an adult who received the AZD1222 COVID-19 vaccine.

V and J are TRBV7-9 and TRBJ1-1, with a tentative D call TRBD1 (6 bases). The CDR3 has 15 amino acids. CDR1 is SEHNR and CDR2 is FQNEAQ in the germline V gene (reference sequence). With 5 bases removed from V and 4 bases from J, the gap between germline ends came to 17 bases. The CDR3 reads CASSITRGLGTEAFF. CDR3 nucleotides: TGTGCCAGCAGCATAACGAGGGGGTTAGGCACTGAAGCTTTCTTT.

This chain links TRBV6-5 with TRBJ2-7; possibly TRBD1 for D (5 bases). This CDR3 has 13 residues. Trimming cost V 7 bases and J 5 bases, with 15 bases left between them. Germline loops: CDR1 MNHEY, CDR2 SVGAGI. The CDR3 coding sequence is TGTGCCAGCAAAAGCCAGGGTCCCCACGAGCAGTACTTC. This translates into CASKSQGPHEQYF.

This clone has just one count. The rearrangement links TRBV6-2 or TRBV6-3 to TRBJ2-7; 7 nucleotides agree with TRBD2. This CDR3 is built from 13 residues. Trimming took 2 bases from V and 3 from J; bases not matched to a gene: 1. Per germline, CDR1 MNHEY and CDR2 SVGEGT. The CDR3 is CASSYGTNYEQYF. CDR3 nucleotides: TGTGCCAGCAGTTACGGGACTAACTACGAGCAGTACTTC.

The chain recombines TRBV5-4 with TRBJ2-3, with TRBD2 matching 8 bases. The length of the CDR3 is 14 residues. Unmatched junction bases numbered 6, after V lost 4 bases and J lost 5 bases. Germline lookup yields CDR1 SGHNT and CDR2 YYREEE (reference sequence). The CDR3 here is CASSAGGREDTQYF. CDR3 sequence (DNA): TGTGCCAGCAGCGCGGGGGGCCGGGAAGATACGCAGTATTTT.

This clone was seen just once. The J gene is TRBJ1-1, the V gene TRBV5-4; TRBD1 might be the D (6 bases). Germline lookup yields CDR1 SGHNT and CDR2 YYREEE (reference sequence). The CDR3 has 13 residues. V lost 0 bases, J lost 7 bases, and 10 bases lay in between. The CDR3 nucleotides are TGTGCCAGCAGCTTGGTACAGGGTATTGAAGCTTTCTTT. It encodes CASSLVQGIEAFF.

This clone was observed a single time. The gene calls are TRBV2 and TRBJ2-7; TRBD1 aligns across 11 bases. The germline V gene has CDR1 SNHLY and CDR2 FYNNEI. The CDR3 has 15 residues. The CDR3 DNA follows: TGTGCCAGCAGAGAAGGCGGGACAGGGGGCTACGAGCAGTACGTC. It codes for CASREGGTGGYEQYV.

V usage is TRBV6-6 and J usage is TRBJ1-1; D is uncertain. There are 13 residues in the CDR3. The V end lost 11 bases, the J end lost 2 bases, and 15 bases lay between the germline ends. Germline-derived CDR1 and CDR2 are MNHNY and SVGAGI (reference sequence). CDR3 protein: CASNPGVNTEAFF. The CDR3 DNA is TGTGCCTCCAATCCCGGGGTAAACACTGAAGCTTTCTTT.

The chain uses TRBV4-3 and TRBJ1-1; no clear D gene. The CDR3 has 13 amino acids. The ends were cut back, 1 base at V and 6 bases at J, with 9 bases in the middle. Germline assignment: CDR1 LGHNA and CDR2 YSLEER. CDR3 sequence (DNA): TGCGCCAGCAGCCAAGGGCGGGTCGCTGAAGCTTTCTTT. Translating it yields CASSQGRVAEAFF.

The chain combines TRBV13 with TRBJ1-2; D ambiguous. The germline gives CDR1 PRHDT, CDR2 FYEKMQ (reference sequence). This CDR3 is built from 13 residues. V was trimmed by 0 bases and J by 10 bases, leaving 12 bases between them. CDR3 residues: CASSLGLGRYYTF. DNA for the CDR3: TGTGCCAGCAGCTTAGGCCTCGGCCGGTACTACACCTTC. Complete variable domain (other parts from reference TRBV13 and TRBJ1-2): AAGVIQSPRHLIKEKRETATLKCYPIPRHDTVYWYQQGPGQDPQFLISFYEKMQSDKGSIPDRFSAQQFSDYHSELNMSSLELGDSALYFCASSLGLGRYYTFGSGTRLTVV.

The chain couples TRBV7-8 to TRBJ2-7; 9 nucleotides agree with TRBD2. This CDR3 has 13 residues. With V trimmed by 1 base and J by 10 bases, 5 bases remained unmatched. Germline assignment: CDR1 SGHVS and CDR2 FQNEAQ. DNA for the CDR3: TGTGCCAGCAGCTTAGGGGCTAGCGGGATCCAGTACGTC. This encodes CASSLGASGIQYV.

The chain links TRBV6-5 to TRBJ2-2; D is undetermined. Trimming removed 2 bases at V and 3 bases at J, with 7 bases between. The CDR3 length is 14 residues. Germline V gene data show CDR1 as MNHEY and CDR2 as SVGAGI. The CDR3 reads CASSYVVDTGELFF. The CDR3 nucleotides are TGTGCCAGCAGTTACGTGGTAGACACCGGGGAGCTGTTTTTT.

The J gene is TRBJ1-1, the V gene TRBV18; D remains unclear. V gave up 2 bases and J gave up 5 bases, with 9 bases separating them. The CDR3 totals 13 residues. Germline values: CDR1 KGHSH, CDR2 LQKENI. The CDR3 here is CASSPSPRTEAFF. The DNA of the CDR3 is TGTGCCAGCTCACCATCTCCTCGGACTGAAGCTTTCTTT.

V is TRBV3-1 (or the pseudogene TRBV3-2) and J is TRBJ1-2; 11 nucleotides agree with TRBD1. CDR3 length equals 15 residues. CDR1 LGHDT and CDR2 YNNKEL come from the germline V gene (reference sequence). Trimming took 4 bases from V and 7 from J; bases not matched to a gene: 8. The CDR3 reads CASSLSGTGGFGYTF. CDR3 bases: TGTGCCAGCAGCCTCTCCGGGACAGGGGGGTTTGGCTACACCTTC.

The J gene is TRBJ2-4, the V gene TRBV27; TRBD2 might be the D (5 bases). The germline V gene has CDR1 MNHEY and CDR2 SMNVEV (reference sequence). This CDR3 contains 14 residues. V was pared by 7 bases and J by 7 bases, with 17 bases between. CDR3 sequence reads: CASKADSLTNIQYF. CDR3 coding DNA: TGTGCCAGCAAGGCGGACTCCCTAACCAACATTCAGTACTTC.

This chain links TRBV19 with TRBJ1-1, with unresolved D. This CDR3 has 13 residues. V was cut by 5 bases and J by 1 base, with 8 bases left in between. CDR1 and CDR2 (germline): LNHDA, SQIVND (reference sequence). This CDR3 reads CASSRAKNTEAFF. The CDR3, as DNA: TGTGCCAGTAGTCGTGCCAAGAACACTGAAGCTTTCTTT.

The rearrangement uses TRBV6-4 and TRBJ2-2; D remains ambiguous. Germline CDR1 MRHNA, CDR2 SNTAGT. V lost 8 bases to trimming and J lost 1 base, with 11 bases between them. CDR3 length equals 14 residues. CDR3 DNA sequence: TGTGCCAGCCGACATACCGTGAACACCGGGGAGCTGTTTTTT. This translates into CASRHTVNTGELFF.

The chain employs TRBV27 and TRBJ2-1; the D gene could be TRBD1 or TRBD2 (5 bases each). Germline CDR1 and CDR2: MNHEY and SMNVEV (reference sequence). Trimming took 8 bases from V and 0 from J, leaving 14 bases between them. The CDR3 has 15 amino acids. For the CDR3, the DNA is TGTGCCAGCTGGGGGTGGGCTAGCTCCTACAATGAGCAGTTCTTC. It specifies CASWGWASSYNEQFF.